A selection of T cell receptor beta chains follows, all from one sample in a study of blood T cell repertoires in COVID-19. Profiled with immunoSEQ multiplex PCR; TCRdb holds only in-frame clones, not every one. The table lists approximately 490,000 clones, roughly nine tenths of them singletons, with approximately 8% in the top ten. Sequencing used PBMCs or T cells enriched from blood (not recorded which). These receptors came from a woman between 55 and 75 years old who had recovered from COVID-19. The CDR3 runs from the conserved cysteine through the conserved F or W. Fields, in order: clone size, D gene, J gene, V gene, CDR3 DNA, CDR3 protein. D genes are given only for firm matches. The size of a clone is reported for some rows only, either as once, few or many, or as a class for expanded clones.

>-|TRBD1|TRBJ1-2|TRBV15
TGTGCCACCAGCACCCTCCGAGGGACAGGGGGAGGCTACACCTTC
CATSTLRGTGGGYTF
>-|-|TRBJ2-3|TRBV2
TGTGCCAGCAGCGCAGGGTCAGATACGCAGTATTTT
CASSAGSDTQYF
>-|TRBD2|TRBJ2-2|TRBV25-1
TGTGCCAGCAAGGGGACTAGCGGGAAGGTCGGGGAGCTGTTTTTT
CASKGTSGKVGELFF
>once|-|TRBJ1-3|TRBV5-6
TGTGCCAGCAGCTTGAAGCAGACTACCTCTGGAAACACCATATATTTT
CASSLKQTTSGNTIYF
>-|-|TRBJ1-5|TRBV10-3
TGTGCCATCAGTGAGTCGTTTGAAACAGCCCTTGGGCCCCAGCATTTT
CAISESFETALGPQHF
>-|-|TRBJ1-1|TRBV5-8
TGTGCCAGCAGCCGCAGGGGTCAGGACACTGAAGCTTTCTTT
CASSRRGQDTEAFF
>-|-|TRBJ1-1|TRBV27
TGTGCCAGCAGTTTATTCGGGGAGGGGGCTGAAGCTTTCTTT
CASSLFGEGAEAFF
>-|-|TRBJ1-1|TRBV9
TGTGCCAGCAGCGAGGGGGTTGAGGTACGGGGCACTGAAGCTTTCTTT
CASSEGVEVRGTEAFF
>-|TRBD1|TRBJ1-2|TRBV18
TGTGCCAGCGCGACGGACAGGGCCTCCTATGGCTACACCTTC
CASATDRASYGYTF
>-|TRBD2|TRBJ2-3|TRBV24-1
TGTGCCACCAGTCGGAGCGGGGGGACGGGCACAGATACGCAGTATTTT
CATSRSGGTGTDTQYF
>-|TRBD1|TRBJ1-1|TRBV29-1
TGCAGCGCGACCTTTGGGACAGGGGATCTGCTAGCTTTCTTT
CSATFGTGDLLAFF
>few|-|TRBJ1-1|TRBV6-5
TGTGCGGCTAAGCGGGACGGACAGAACACTGAAGCTTTCTTT
CAAKRDGQNTEAFF
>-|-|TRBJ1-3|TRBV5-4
TGTGCCAGCAGCTTTCAGGGATCCGGAAACACCATATATTTT
CASSFQGSGNTIYF
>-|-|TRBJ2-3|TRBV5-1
TGCGCCAGCAGCTTGGGTAGCAACACAGATACGCAGTATTTT
CASSLGSNTDTQYF
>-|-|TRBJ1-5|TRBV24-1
TGTGCCACCAGTGACAGCACAGGGTATCAGCCCCAGCATTTT
CATSDSTGYQPQHF
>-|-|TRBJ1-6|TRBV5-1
TGCGCCAGCAGCTCGGGGTCTTCACCCCTCCACTTT
CASSSGSSPLHF
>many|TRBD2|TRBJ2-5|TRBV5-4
TGTGCCAGCAGCTTGCGGGGGGTAGAGACCCAGTACTTC
CASSLRGVETQYF
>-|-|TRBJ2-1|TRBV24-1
TGTGCCACCAGTGATCCCTCGGAGGGGGCTCATTACAATGAGCAGTTCTTC
CATSDPSEGAHYNEQFF
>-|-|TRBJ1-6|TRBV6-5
TGTGCCAGCAGTTACTCGAGAGACAGCTATAATTCACCCCTCCACTTT
CASSYSRDSYNSPLHF
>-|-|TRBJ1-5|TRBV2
TGTGCCAGCAGTGGCCAGGTAAATCAGCCCCAGCATTTT
CASSGQVNQPQHF
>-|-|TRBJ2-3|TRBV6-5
TGTGCCAGTCGGGACTTGAGAGATACGCAGTATTTT
CASRDLRDTQYF
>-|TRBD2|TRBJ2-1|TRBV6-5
TGTGCCAGCAGGACGGGGACTAGTGTCTACAATGAGCAGTTCTTC
CASRTGTSVYNEQFF
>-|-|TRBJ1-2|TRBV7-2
TGTGCCAGCAGCTTACTCCAGGGCCACTATGGCTACACCTTC
CASSLLQGHYGYTF
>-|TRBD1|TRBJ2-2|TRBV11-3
TGTGCCAGCAGCTTTCCGGGACAGACATTGGGGGCGAACACCGGGGAGCTGTTTTTT
CASSFPGQTLGANTGELFF
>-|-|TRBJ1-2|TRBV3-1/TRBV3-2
TGTGCCAGCAGCCATGGGGCGGCAGCCGGTCGGGATGGCTACACCTTC
CASSHGAAAGRDGYTF
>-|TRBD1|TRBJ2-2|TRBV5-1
TGCGCCAGCAGCTTGGTGGCGGGACAGGGGCTCGGGGAGCTGTTTTTT
CASSLVAGQGLGELFF
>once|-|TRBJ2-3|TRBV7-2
TGTGCCAGCAACTTCAAAGGGGGTCTAGAAGATACGCAGTATTTT
CASNFKGGLEDTQYF
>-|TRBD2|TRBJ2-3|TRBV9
TGTGCCAGCGCCATAGCGGGGGCAGATACGCAGTATTTT
CASAIAGADTQYF
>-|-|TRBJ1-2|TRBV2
TGTGCCAGCACGGGCAGGGCCCGAAATTATGGCTACACCTTC
CASTGRARNYGYTF
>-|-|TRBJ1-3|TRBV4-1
TGCGCCAGCAGCCTCCTGCCAGGGGCGGTGAGTGGAAACACCATATATTTT
CASSLLPGAVSGNTIYF
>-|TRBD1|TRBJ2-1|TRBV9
TGTGCCAGCAGCACAGCAGGGGGAGACTACAATGAGCAGTTCTTC
CASSTAGGDYNEQFF
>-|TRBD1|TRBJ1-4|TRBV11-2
TGTGCCAGCAGTCCAACAGGGGGTAGAGAAAAACTGTTTTTT
CASSPTGGREKLFF
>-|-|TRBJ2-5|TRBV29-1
TGCAGCGTCACAGGGACCCAAGAGACCCAGTACTTC
CSVTGTQETQYF
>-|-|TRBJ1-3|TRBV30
TGTGCCTGGAACACTGGAAACACCATATATTTT
CAWNTGNTIYF
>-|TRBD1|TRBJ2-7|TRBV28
TGTGCCAGCAGTGATACCCGGGACAGTCCCTACGAGCAGTACTTC
CASSDTRDSPYEQYF
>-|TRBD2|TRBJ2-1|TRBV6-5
TGTGCCAGCAGTTTCCTAGCGGGGGGGGATGAGCAGTTCTTC
CASSFLAGGDEQFF
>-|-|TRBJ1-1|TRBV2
TGTGCCAGCAGCCCGTGGGGACAGAACACTGAAGCTTTCTTT
CASSPWGQNTEAFF
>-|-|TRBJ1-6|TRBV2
TGTGCCAGCAGTGAGGATCTAGGTCGGCGATCACCCCTCCACTTT
CASSEDLGRRSPLHF
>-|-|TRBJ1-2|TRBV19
TGTGCCAGTAGTATAGGGGACACCAGATACTATGGCTACACCTTC
CASSIGDTRYYGYTF
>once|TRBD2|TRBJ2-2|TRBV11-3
TGTGCCAGCAGTCGACTAGCGGGGGGTAAAACCGGGGAGCTGTTTTTT
CASSRLAGGKTGELFF
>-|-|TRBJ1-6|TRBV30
TGTGCCTGGAGTCTCGGGCAGGGCTCCTATAATTCACCCCTCCACTTT
CAWSLGQGSYNSPLHF
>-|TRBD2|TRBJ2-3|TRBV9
TGTGCCAGCAGCCCCCAACTAGCGGGGGTTCTGGATACGCAGTATTTT
CASSPQLAGVLDTQYF
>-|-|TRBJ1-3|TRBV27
TGTGCCAGCAGTTTGGAGGGGAGGGCTGGAAACACCATATATTTT
CASSLEGRAGNTIYF
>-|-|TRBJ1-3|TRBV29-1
TGCAGCTGCGAAGACTCTGGAAACACCATATATTTT
CSCEDSGNTIYF
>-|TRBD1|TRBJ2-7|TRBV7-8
TGTGCCAGCAGCCTGCGGCCGGGACAGGGTTACGAGCAGTACTTC
CASSLRPGQGYEQYF
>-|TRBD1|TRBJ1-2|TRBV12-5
TGTGCTAGTGGTTTGTCGACAGGGACGGATGGCTACACCTTC
CASGLSTGTDGYTF
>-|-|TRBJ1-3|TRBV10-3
TGTGCCATCACGGCGGGCTACAAGGGAAACACCATATATTTT
CAITAGYKGNTIYF
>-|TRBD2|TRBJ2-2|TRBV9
TGTGCCAGCAGCGGACGTAGCGGGGGAGCCACCGGGGAGCTGTTTTTT
CASSGRSGGATGELFF
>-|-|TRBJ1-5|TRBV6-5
TGTGCCAGCAGTTACTCGTACGTTGGGCATCAGCCCCAGCATTTT
CASSYSYVGHQPQHF
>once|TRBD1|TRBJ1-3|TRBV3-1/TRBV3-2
TGTGCCAGCAGCCAAGGGACAGGGAGTAACACCATATATTTT
CASSQGTGSNTIYF
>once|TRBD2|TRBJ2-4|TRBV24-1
TGTGCCACCAGTGATTCGGGGGGTGACAAAAACATTCAGTACTTC
CATSDSGGDKNIQYF
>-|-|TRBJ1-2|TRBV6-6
TGTGCCAGCGCTCGGGCAGGAGGAGGCTACACCTTC
CASARAGGGYTF
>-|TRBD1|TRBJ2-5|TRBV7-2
TGTGCCAGCAGCCCAGACAGGGGGCGTGTAGAGACCCAGTACTTC
CASSPDRGRVETQYF
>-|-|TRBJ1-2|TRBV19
TGTGCCAGTACCTCCTGGGGAGCTTCCAACTATGGCTACACCTTC
CASTSWGASNYGYTF
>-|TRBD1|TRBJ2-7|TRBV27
TGTGCCAGCAGCACACCGGGACAGGGGTCCGGGCAGTACTTC
CASSTPGQGSGQYF
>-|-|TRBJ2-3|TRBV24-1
TGTGCCACCAGTGATTTGCAGGGCACAGATACGCAGTATTTT
CATSDLQGTDTQYF